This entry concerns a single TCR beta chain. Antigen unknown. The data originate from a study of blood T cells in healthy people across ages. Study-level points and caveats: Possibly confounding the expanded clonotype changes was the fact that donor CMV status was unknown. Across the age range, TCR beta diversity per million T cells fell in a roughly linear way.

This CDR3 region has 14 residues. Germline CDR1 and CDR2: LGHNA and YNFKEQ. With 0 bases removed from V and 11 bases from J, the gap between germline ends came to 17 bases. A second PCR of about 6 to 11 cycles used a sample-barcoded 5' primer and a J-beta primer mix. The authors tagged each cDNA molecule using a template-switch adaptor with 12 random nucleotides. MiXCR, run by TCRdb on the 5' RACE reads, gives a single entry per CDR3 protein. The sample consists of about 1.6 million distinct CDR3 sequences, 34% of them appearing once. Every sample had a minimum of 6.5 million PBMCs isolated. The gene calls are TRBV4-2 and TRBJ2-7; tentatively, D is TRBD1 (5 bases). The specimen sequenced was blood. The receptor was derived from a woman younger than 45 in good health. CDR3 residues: CASSQDLVDNPEYF. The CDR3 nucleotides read TGTGCCAGCAGCCAAGATCTCGTGGACAACCCCGAGTACTTC.